Listed here are 11 T cell receptor beta chains from one sample, sequenced in a study of blood T cell repertoires in COVID-19. Assay used: immunoSEQ multiplex PCR; TCRdb lists only in-frame clones, some missing. This sample has some 120,000 clones, with 80% to 90% found just once. Material: peripheral blood. The receptor source for this set is a human donor in a cohort sampled during active COVID-19.

In DNA, the CDR3 is TGTGCCAGCAAGCTGGACAGGGGGCACTCCTACGAGCAGTACTTC. Residues: CASKLDRGHSYEQYF. This chain connects TRBV6-5 to TRBJ2-7, with 11 bases identical to TRBD1. There are 15 residues in the CDR3. Germline V gene lookup returns CDR1 MNHEY and CDR2 SVGAGI. The trim removed 7 bases at V and 0 bases at J, leaving 5 bases unmatched.

This sequence joins TRBV6-5 and TRBJ1-2; weak D call: TRBD1 (5 bases). V was trimmed by 6 bases and J by 8 bases, leaving 22 bases between them. The germline V gene has CDR1 MNHEY and CDR2 SVGAGI. CDR3 size: 15 residues. This CDR3 reads CASSPRGGDSEGYTF. The CDR3 DNA follows: TGTGCCAGCAGCCCACGAGGAGGGGATAGTGAGGGCTACACCTTC.

The chain is built from TRBV29-1 and TRBJ2-5; D is uncertain. Looked up from germline, CDR1 is SQVTM and CDR2 is ANQGSEA. Between the trimmed V and J ends, which lost 4 bases and 2 bases, there was a span of 8 bases. The CDR3 contains 12 residues. The CDR3 DNA sequence: TGCAGCGTTGTTCCACAGCAAGAGACCCAGTACTTC. Amino acids: CSVVPQQETQYF.

V gene TRBV5-1 combines with J gene TRBJ1-3; 7 bases are shared with TRBD1. The CDR3 is made up of 15 amino acids. Germline V CDR1 and CDR2: SGHRS, YFSETQ. V shed 4 bases, J shed 3 bases, and the junction held 7 bases outside the gene matches. CDR3 nucleotide sequence: TGCGCCAGCAGCACAACGACAGGGATTGGAAACACCATATATTTT. It yields the protein CASSTTTGIGNTIYF.

This clone was found once. The V and J genes are TRBV2 and TRBJ1-5; D unclear. Trimming took 4 bases from V and 3 from J, leaving 10 bases between them. The V gene's germline CDR1 is SNHLY and CDR2 FYNNEI. This CDR3 spans 14 amino acids. In DNA, the CDR3 is TGTGCCAGCAGTGTTGGGCTTATCAATCAGCCCCAGCATTTT. It is translated as CASSVGLINQPQHF.

This chain joins TRBV7-3 and TRBJ2-3, with D perhaps matching TRBD2 (5 bases). Per germline, CDR1 SGHTA and CDR2 FQGTGA. The V gene lost 10 bases and the J gene lost 1 base, with 12 bases spanning the gap. This CDR3 comprises 13 residues. The CDR3 DNA follows: TGTGCCACCGCGATTAGCGGCACAGATACGCAGTATTTT. This translates into CATAISGTDTQYF.

This clone showed up just a few times. The chain carries TRBV24-1 and TRBJ1-5; D not certain. Trimming left V 4 bases short and J 1 base short, with 10 bases between. CDR1 is KGHDR, CDR2 SFDVKD, per germline. There are 15 residues in the CDR3. The CDR3 DNA sequence: TGTGCCACCAGTGAACGGCAGACAAGCAATCAGCCCCAGCATTTT. This translates into CATSERQTSNQPQHF.

This chain connects TRBV21-1 to TRBJ2-5; the tabulated D call, TRBD1, remains unverified against the DNA. TRBV21-1 is a pseudogene segment. The CDR3 spans 18 residues. The CDR3 loop is CASNPPTRGPLVGETQYF. CDR3 DNA sequence: TGTGCCAGCAACCCGCCGACCAGGGGCCCCTTGGTGGGGGAGACCCAGTACTTC.

This chain links TRBV9 with TRBJ2-7, with 12 nucleotides matching TRBD1. With V trimmed by 4 bases and J by 4 bases, 9 bases remained unmatched. The CDR3 runs 16 residues. Looked up from germline, CDR1 is SGDLS and CDR2 is YYNGEE. The CDR3 sequence: CASSPGPGQGAYEQYF. The DNA of the CDR3 is TGTGCCAGCAGCCCAGGGCCGGGACAGGGGGCTTACGAGCAGTACTTC.

The chain combines TRBV4-1 with TRBJ1-4, with D tentatively TRBD1 (5 bases). V lost 4 bases and J 5 bases, leaving 14 bases between the germline ends. The CDR3 sequence is 15 residues long. The germline CDR1 and CDR2 sequences are MGHRA and YSYEKL. CDR3 DNA: TGCGCCAGCAGCCTGCGGGACGGGGGGAATGAAAAACTGTTTTTT. Translation: CASSLRDGGNEKLFF.

The genes are TRBV7-8 and TRBJ1-5; 10 bases fit TRBD1. The germline CDR1 and CDR2 sequences are SGHVS and FQNEAQ. The ends lost 5 bases at V and 6 bases at J; junction bases unmatched: 7. The CDR3 runs 15 residues. The CDR3 here is CASSTGQGGGQPQHF. CDR3 coding DNA: TGTGCCAGCAGCACAGGACAGGGGGGGGGTCAGCCCCAGCATTTT.